A single sample gave rise to the 12 T cell receptor beta chains below, sequenced in a study of blood T cell repertoires in COVID-19. Assay used: immunoSEQ multiplex PCR; TCRdb lists only in-frame clones, some missing. There are approximately 480,000 clones in the sample; 85% to 90% occur only once, and around 0.95% lies in the top ten. What was sequenced was peripheral blood. The receptor source for this set is a man aged 18 to 30 with COVID-19, enrolled during active disease.

J is TRBJ1-1 and V is TRBV6-5, with 7 positions matching TRBD1. Trimming cost V 2 bases and J 1 base; bases outside gene matches: 4. There are 15 residues in the CDR3. CDR1 MNHEY and CDR2 SVGAGI come from the germline V gene. DNA for the CDR3: TGTGCCAGCAGTTACACCGGGACAGCGAACACTGAAGCTTTCTTT. This codes for CASSYTGTANTEAFF.

The chain recombines TRBV5-4 with TRBJ2-5; possibly TRBD1 for D (6 bases). This CDR3 is 13 amino acids long. The V gene lost 0 bases and the J gene lost 5 bases, with 8 bases spanning the gap. CDR1 is SGHNT, CDR2 YYREEE, per germline (reference sequence). This CDR3 reads CASSLDREETQYF. The DNA of the CDR3 is TGTGCCAGCAGCTTGGACAGGGAGGAGACCCAGTACTTC.

A note on this clone: At the DNA level, this CDR3 is encoded by other sequences in the same sample as well. This chain connects TRBV5-4 to TRBJ2-3; 13 bases align to TRBD2. CDR1 SGHNT and CDR2 YYREEE come from the germline V gene (reference sequence). This CDR3 comprises 15 residues. Trimming at V came to 4 bases and at J to 4 bases, leaving 3 bases not matched to a gene. The CDR3 region has the DNA TGTGCCAGCAGCCCTACTAGCGGGGGGGCAGATACGCAGTATTTT. It translates to CASSPTSGGADTQYF. The variable domain in full, completed from reference TRBV5-4 and TRBJ2-3, reads ETGVTQSPTHLIKTRGQQVTLRCSSQSGHNTVSWYQQALGQGPQFIFQYYREEENGRGNFPPRFSGLQFPNYSSELNVNALELDDSALYLCASSPTSGGADTQYFGPGTRLTVL.

The V and J genes are TRBV18 and TRBJ2-2; 9 bases are shared with TRBD2. The junction had 5 bases not matched to a gene; V was cut back by 3 bases and J by 0 bases. The CDR3 is 17 amino acids. Looked up from germline, CDR1 is KGHSH and CDR2 is LQKENI. The CDR3 region has the DNA TGTGCCAGCTCACCGGCGTCTAGCGGGACGAACACCGGGGAGCTGTTTTTT. This sequence encodes CASSPASSGTNTGELFF.

The V and J genes are TRBV6-9 and TRBJ2-2; perhaps TRBD1 as D (6 bases). The V gene lost 3 bases and the J gene lost 13 bases, with 18 bases spanning the gap. The CDR3 has 14 residues. Looked up from germline, CDR1 is MNHGY and CDR2 is SVAAGI. The CDR3 sequence is CASSYRDIPNRLFF. The CDR3 region has the DNA TGTGCCAGCAGTTACCGGGACATCCCCAATAGGCTGTTTTTT.

This clone was observed once. The genes are TRBV5-4 and TRBJ2-1; D might be TRBD2 (5 bases). The CDR3 length is 12 residues. V lost 8 bases and J 9 bases, leaving 15 bases between the germline ends. Germline values: CDR1 SGHNT, CDR2 YYREEE (reference sequence). The DNA of the CDR3 is TGTGCCAGTGGGATTACTAGTCTTGAGCAGTTCTTC. Encoded protein: CASGITSLEQFF.

The table lists this clone with a count of one. The V and J genes are TRBV11-2 and TRBJ1-2; D unclear. The CDR3 covers 15 residues. V dropped 4 bases and J dropped 4 bases, with 16 bases sitting between them. CDR1 is SGHAT, CDR2 FQNNGV, per germline. This CDR3 is CASSSPLEGFYGYTF. The CDR3 region has the DNA TGTGCCAGCAGCTCGCCCTTAGAGGGATTCTATGGCTACACCTTC.

This chain links TRBV4-1 with TRBJ2-1, with 9 bases aligning to TRBD2. V gave up 3 bases and J gave up 8 bases; unmatched junction bases: 11. Germline values: CDR1 MGHRA, CDR2 YSYEKL. The CDR3 consists of 16 residues. The CDR3 DNA reads TGCGCCAGCAGCCACTACTTGAGCGGGGGGATTGATGAGCAGTTCTTC. Amino acids: CASSHYLSGGIDEQFF.

The V and J genes are TRBV13 and TRBJ2-3, with 12 bases fitting TRBD2. V gave up 5 bases and J gave up 3 bases; unmatched junction bases: 6. Germline loops: CDR1 PRHDT, CDR2 FYEKMQ (reference sequence). CDR3 length: 16 amino acids. The CDR3 here is CASSKRTSGVTDTQYF. CDR3 DNA: TGTGCCAGCAGCAAAAGGACTAGCGGGGTTACAGATACGCAGTATTTT.

The gene calls are TRBV2 and TRBJ2-5; 9 nucleotides agree with TRBD1. The CDR3 is made up of 16 amino acids. V was pared by 5 bases and J by 7 bases, with 14 bases of the junction left unmatched. Germline V CDR1 and CDR2: SNHLY, FYNNEI. Here the CDR3 DNA reads TGTGCCAGCAGTACCGGGACAGGGACGGTGCTTGGGACCCAGTACTTC. Translating gives CASSTGTGTVLGTQYF.

The chain combines TRBV6-6 with TRBJ2-1, with 13 bases aligning to TRBD2. CDR3 size: 13 residues. Germline values: CDR1 MNHNY, CDR2 SVGAGI (reference sequence). The junction had 3 bases not matched to a gene; V was cut back by 8 bases and J by 8 bases. This CDR3 reads CASQLAGGHEQFF. The CDR3 nucleotides read TGTGCCAGCCAACTAGCGGGAGGGCATGAGCAGTTCTTC.

This chain uses TRBV6-6 with TRBJ2-2; 9 bases fit TRBD1. Germline V CDR1 and CDR2: MNHNY, SVGAGI (reference sequence). Trimming cost V 6 bases and J 5 bases; bases outside gene matches: 7. The CDR3 has 15 residues. As DNA, the CDR3 is TGTGCCAGCAGACAACAGGGGGCGAGAACCGGGGAGCTGTTTTTT. This codes for CASRQQGARTGELFF.